The text below deals with one T cell receptor (beta chain). Its cognate antigen has yet to be identified. Per-nucleotide qualities are absent, and no much larger clonotype sits a single base away. The sample originates from a study of blood T cell repertoires in COVID-19 (TCRdb year 2020). Concerning the study at large: Recovered participants in ImmuneRACE Cohort 3 were defined as having two consecutive negative NP/OP PCR tests, clearance from a healthcare professional, or resolution of symptoms. Collaborator samples came from the United States, Italy and Spain and covered acute and convalescent phases of COVID-19. The material from the prospective study consisted of cDNA or gDNA derived from T cells, B-cell-depleted T cells, or PBMCs. The dataset comprised deeply sampled blood TCRbeta repertoires from subjects exposed to, actively infected with, or recovered from COVID-19. The repertoires were made available in a free public database intended to serve as a resource for research on the immune response to SARS-CoV-2. Samples were obtained from the ongoing ImmuneRACE study (first 160 participants) and from 950 to 1,500 subjects provided by 6 global collaborators. The sample metadata nearly always contained a de-identified subject ID, COVID-19 status, age in years and sex. Where HLA class I and class II types were available, the types were taken from metadata supplied by the sample provider, not from assay-based typing.

The CDR3 runs 11 amino acids, cysteine and phenylalanine included. Only CDR3 DNA is held: 33 bases, read in frame from base 1. According to the germline V gene, CDR1 reads SNHLY and CDR2 reads FYNNEI. V loses 8 bases at its end and J loses 11 bases; junction bases beyond the gene matches: 9. TCRbeta CDR3 regions were amplified from genomic DNA using the immunoSEQ Assay, a bias-controlled multiplex PCR. The authors' pipeline ran thus. The number of nucleated cells in each sample was estimated from the amplification of reference gene primers within the assay. To quantify the absolute abundance of each unique TCRbeta CDR3 rearrangement, sequence reads were collapsed and filtered. For each sample, productive Simpson clonality was calculated as the square root of Simpson's diversity index over productive rearrangements. TCRdb obtained this table from immuneACCESS and retained in-frame rearrangements with V and J assigned. These tables miss some clones; where compared with another copy, unresolved V genes account for less than half of the shortfall, and the remainder is unexplained. The V and J calls and clone size were taken over from that table, and D and trimming were inferred from the DNA. Recorded for this sample are 350,000 to 450,000 clones; around 87% of them occurred a single time. Around 2% of the sample goes to the ten largest clones.

In the prospective study, participants were about 18 to 95 years old, resided in around 25 geographic areas of the United States, and were enrolled through a virtual design. To assign participants to cohorts, the prospective study relied on clinical history that participants themselves reported in a screening survey and a study questionnaire. In the prospective study, whole blood, serum and a nasopharyngeal or oropharyngeal swab were collected from each participant by mobile phlebotomists. Over an approximately 2-month period, participants in the prospective study had the option of providing additional blood draws and questionnaires. Before DNA extraction, blood samples from the prospective study were shipped at room temperature or frozen. Overall results and qualifications from the work: Clinical and demographic metadata were provided uncurated, with the amount varying by source and participant.

This sequence was found in a man between 35 and 55 years old in a cohort exposed to, infected with or recovered from COVID-19 (not recorded which). Sequenced material: PBMCs or T cells enriched from blood (not recorded which). The chain employs TRBV2 and TRBJ2-7; TRBD2 lines up with 7 middle nucleotides. The CDR3 amino acid sequence is: CASSSREPKYF. The bases are TGTGCCAGCTCCTCGCGGGAGCCAAAGTACTTC.